The clone carrying this T cell receptor (beta chain) appeared once. Germline lookup yields CDR1 MDHEN and CDR2 SYDVKM. Trimming stripped 7 bases from V and 4 bases from J, with 13 bases between. The CDR3 is 13 residues long. This sample's time point: blood 2 weeks post-SBRT. Described treatment: 15 Gy SBRT to primary tumor, nephrectomy 4 weeks later. Radiation-treated patients gave blood at baseline, week 2 and week 4. This renal cell carcinoma was of the clear cell type. This entry belongs to a study of radiation and T cells in renal cell carcinoma. As for the study in general: Nephrectomy followed 15 Gy stereotactic body radiation by 4 weeks.

The data were produced by immunoSEQ multiplex PCR, yet TCRdb's version contains in-frame clones alone and is incomplete. Counted here are 70,000 or so clones, 82% occurring once; the ten biggest clones make up approximately 5.4%. The sequencing used blood, collected from a patient whose treatment included radiotherapy and nephrectomy. This clonotype was sampled from a man aged 55 to 69 with renal cell carcinoma. The rearrangement uses TRBV28 and TRBJ1-2; a possible D gene is TRBD1 (5 bases). The CDR3 loop is CASITGTAYGYTF. CDR3 sequence (DNA): TGTGCCAGCATTACCGGGACCGCCTATGGCTACACCTTC.